These 12 T cell receptor beta chains came from one sample sequenced in a study of glioma-infiltrating T cells after dendritic cell vaccination (dated by TCRdb to 2016 to 2017). The method behind the library was the immunoSEQ multiplex PCR assay. The immuneACCESS repertoire file appears here via TCRdb, limited to in-frame rearrangements. These files lack a portion of the clones; in checked studies, under half of the deficit traces to unresolved V genes, and the cause of the others is not known. Across this sample there are fewer than 50,000 clones, with roughly 87% seen only once. Jointly, the top ten make up around 10% of the sample. Sequenced material: blood, taken before dendritic cell vaccination. All receptors derive from a human donor with glioblastoma.

As regards this clone: Other DNA sequences in this specimen translate into the identical CDR3. The chain uses TRBV9 and TRBJ2-5, with TRBD2 matching 13 bases. V shed 4 bases and J 5 bases; nucleotides not matched to a gene: 8. CDR3 length: 16 amino acids. Looked up from germline, CDR1 is SGDLS and CDR2 is YYNGEE. In DNA, the CDR3 is TGTGCCAGCAGCCCGGCCGGGACTAGCGGGGCTGAGACCCAGTACTTC. The encoded protein is CASSPAGTSGAETQYF.

This chain connects TRBV28 to TRBJ1-5, with D tentatively TRBD1 (6 bases). Germline-derived CDR1 and CDR2 are MDHEN and SYDVKM. Trimming pared 2 bases from V and 7 bases from J, leaving 15 bases between. This CDR3 spans 15 amino acids. This CDR3 reads CASSLGQGFRQPQHF. The CDR3 DNA follows: TGTGCCAGCAGTTTAGGGCAGGGGTTCAGGCAGCCCCAGCATTTT.

The rearrangement uses TRBV5-1 and TRBJ1-1, with 10 bases matching TRBD1. The V and J ends lost 4 bases and 4 bases, in that order; junction bases with no gene match: 7. Germline assignment: CDR1 SGHRS and CDR2 YFSETQ. This CDR3 is 15 amino acids long. The CDR3 protein is CASSPLGDRGTEAFF. CDR3 bases: TGCGCCAGCAGCCCATTGGGGGACAGGGGCACTGAAGCTTTCTTT.

The chain carries TRBV19 and TRBJ2-3; 11 bases line up with TRBD2. Germline V gives CDR1 LNHDA, CDR2 SQIVND (reference sequence). The V segment lost 3 bases and the J segment 4 bases; nucleotides outside the gene matches: 6. The CDR3 consists of 16 residues. The CDR3 reads CASSINPSGRSDTQYF. CDR3 coding DNA: TGTGCCAGTAGTATTAATCCTAGCGGGAGGTCAGATACGCAGTATTTT.

This clone was seen only once. This sequence joins TRBV18 and TRBJ2-5; D is unresolved. The CDR3 runs 12 residues. Trimming stripped 6 bases from V and 1 base from J, with 6 bases between. Germline assignment: CDR1 KGHSH and CDR2 LQKENI. The CDR3 DNA follows: TGTGCCAGCTCCCTAACCCAAGAGACCCAGTACTTC. Its protein is CASSLTQETQYF.

The chain is built from TRBV28 and TRBJ1-5; D not certain. Per the germline V gene, CDR1 is MDHEN and CDR2 is SYDVKM. The ends were cut back, 6 bases at V and 0 bases at J, with 15 bases in the middle. The CDR3 has 16 amino acids. The CDR3 nucleotides read TGTGCCAGCAGAGCCCGGGGTCTAACTAGCAATCAGCCCCAGCATTTT. Residues: CASRARGLTSNQPQHF.

The chain uses TRBV6-5 and TRBJ2-3, with 9 bases aligning to TRBD2. This CDR3 is 14 amino acids long. After removal of 10 bases from V and 6 bases from J, the junction contained 11 bases not matched to a gene. Germline lookup yields CDR1 MNHEY and CDR2 SVGAGI. CDR3 coding DNA: TGTGCCACCGCTTGGGCGGGGGGGCCGGATACGCAGTATTTT. Translated, it gives CATAWAGGPDTQYF.

The J gene is TRBJ2-1, the V gene TRBV18; 13 bases fit TRBD2. Looked up from germline, CDR1 is KGHSH and CDR2 is LQKENI. After removal of 4 bases from V and 0 bases from J, the junction contained 9 bases not matched to a gene. The CDR3 totals 19 residues. The DNA of the CDR3 is TGTGCCAGCTCACTTTCGGGGACTAGCGGGATAAGCTCCTACAATGAGCAGTTCTTC. Protein: CASSLSGTSGISSYNEQFF.

The table lists this clone with a few counts. CDR3: CASRWGLAGITGELFF. The CDR3 nucleotides read TGTGCCAGCAGATGGGGACTAGCGGGTATCACCGGGGAGCTGTTTTTT. V usage is TRBV2 and J usage is TRBJ2-2; 12 nucleotides agree with TRBD2. This CDR3 has 16 amino acids. J gave up 4 bases and V 6 bases, and 6 bases lay outside the gene matches. The germline gives CDR1 SNHLY, CDR2 FYNNEI.

The chain couples TRBV5-1 to TRBJ2-2; 8 nucleotides align to TRBD2. Germline V gene data show CDR1 as SGHRS and CDR2 as YFSETQ. V shed 4 bases and J 0 bases; nucleotides not matched to a gene: 2. The CDR3 has 15 amino acids. The CDR3 protein is CASSMGLANTGELFF. The CDR3 nucleotides read TGCGCCAGCAGCATGGGACTAGCGAACACCGGGGAGCTGTTTTTT.

In regard to this clone: Other nucleotide sequences in the sample specify the same CDR3. J is TRBJ2-1 and V is TRBV18; the match to TRBD1 covers 9 bases. V lost 1 base to trimming and J lost 5 bases; unmatched junction nucleotides: 3. Germline CDR1 and CDR2: KGHSH and LQKENI. CDR3 length equals 15 residues. In nucleotides, the CDR3 is TGTGCCAGCTCACCACTAGGGACAGGGCACAATGAGCAGTTCTTC. Protein sequence: CASSPLGTGHNEQFF.

This sequence joins TRBV7-9 and TRBJ2-2, with D possibly being TRBD1 (5 bases). CDR1 is SEHNR, CDR2 FQNEAQ, per germline (reference sequence). This CDR3 has 15 amino acids. V lost 1 base, J lost 5 bases, and 11 bases lay in between. CDR3 in amino acids: CASSLDPKGTGELFF. Here the CDR3 DNA reads TGTGCCAGCAGCTTAGATCCCAAGGGGACCGGGGAGCTGTTTTTT.